Shown below are 3 T cell receptor beta chains from a single sample sequenced in a study of control samples from healthy donors and cancer patients. Data came from immunoSEQ multiplex PCR; TCRdb stores just in-frame clones and leaves some out. The table lists around 41,000 clones, about 94% of them singletons. Sequenced material: blood. These receptors all come from a man between 60 and 75 years old in good health.

The chain is built from TRBV6-6 and TRBJ2-1; D is tentatively TRBD1 or TRBD2 (5 bases each). Germline lookup yields CDR1 MNHNY and CDR2 SVGAGI (reference sequence). The CDR3 is 14 amino acids. V was pared by 0 bases and J by 7 bases, with 10 bases between. The CDR3 region has the DNA TGTGCCAGCAGTTACTCTCGGGGCGAGAATGAGCAGTTCTTC. It encodes CASSYSRGENEQFF.

The chain links TRBV7-2 to TRBJ2-1; D might be TRBD2 (6 bases). The ends were cut back, 1 base at V and 10 bases at J, with 11 bases in the middle. Germline-derived CDR1 and CDR2 are SGHTA and FQGNSA. The CDR3 runs 13 residues. The CDR3 bases are TGTGCCAGCAGCTTAGTTGGAGGGAACGAGCAGTTCTTC. This gives the protein CASSLVGGNEQFF.

This clone appeared a single time. The V gene is TRBV6-8, the J gene TRBJ1-3; D possibly corresponds to TRBD1 (6 bases). The CDR3 is 14 residues long. Trimming shortened V by 7 bases and J by 6 bases, and 16 bases separated the two germline ends. Germline CDR1 reads MNHGY; CDR2 reads SAAAGT. CDR3 loop: CASTPDRPSNTIYF. The CDR3 DNA reads as TGTGCCAGCACCCCCGACAGGCCGTCAAACACCATATATTTT.